This TCR beta chain was sequenced in a study of cytomegalovirus exposure and HLA in healthy donors. Study-level points and caveats: Analyses of presence/absence relied on an assumption of roughly uniform sequencing depth across donors. HLA restriction was apparent for most CMV-associated TCR beta chains in a later analysis.

Germline V lookup: CDR1 MNHNS, CDR2 SASEGT. The CDR3 consists of 13 residues. V was shortened by 1 base and J by 1 base, with 5 bases between the two germline ends. Primers for the PCR totalled 60 Vbeta and 13 Jbeta. Per the authors' pipeline: Among the unique TCR beta chains that a later analysis counted, roughly 80 million in all, approximately 12 million were shared. Sequenced by immunoSEQ multiplex PCR; TCRdb stores in-frame clones only, minus some. That table furnishes V, J and clone size, whereas the DNA furnished D and trimming. The table shows 130,000 to 150,000 clones, with about 76% occurring only once. As regards this clone: Its antigen remains unidentified.

The sequencing sample was made of PBMCs. The V and J genes are TRBV6-1 and TRBJ2-7; D uncertain. The receptor was derived from a young man in good health and CMV-seronegative. The CDR3 is CASSEDWSYEQYF. For the CDR3, the DNA is TGTGCCAGCAGTGAAGACTGGTCCTACGAGCAGTACTTC.